Listed here are 10 T cell receptor beta chains from one sample, sequenced in a study of T cell repertoires in cytomegalovirus infection. One entry per CDR3 protein, called by TCRdb with MiXCR from the reads. The repertoire holds roughly 280,000 distinct CDR3 sequences, with less than 25% as singletons. No cognate antigen is known for these TCRs. The sequences come from cultured PBMCs, collected from culture after CMV antigen stimulation. The receptor source for this set is a human donor in good health (CMV status not recorded). Some clones in this sample may be carry-over from other donors' samples.

The V call is TRBV6-2 or TRBV6-3, the J call TRBJ1-5; 7 bases map to TRBD1. Germline CDR1 is MNHEY and CDR2 is SVGEGT. The CDR3 has 15 residues. V was pared by 6 bases and J by 3 bases, with 8 bases of the junction left unmatched. The CDR3, as DNA: TGTGCCAGCAGCGAGACAGGGTTGGCCAATCAGCCCCAGCATTTT. Protein sequence: CASSETGLANQPQHF.

This clonotype was observed a handful of times. The genes are TRBV7-6 and TRBJ2-1; 7 bases match TRBD1. The CDR3 runs 17 residues. V shed 6 bases and J 0 bases; nucleotides not matched to a gene: 11. CDR1 and CDR2 from the germline V gene are SGHVS and FNYEAQ. CDR3 in amino acids: CASRTGSERSSYNEQFF. The CDR3 DNA reads TGTGCCAGCAGGACAGGGTCCGAAAGAAGCTCCTACAATGAGCAGTTCTTC.

The sample holds a few counts of this clonotype. The rearrangement links TRBV12-3 or TRBV12-4 to TRBJ2-1; 9 positions agree with TRBD1. Trimming at V came to 5 bases and at J to 4 bases, leaving 6 bases not matched to a gene. The CDR3 is 15 amino acids. The CDR3 sequence: CASSPDRGNYNEQFF. The CDR3 nucleotides are TGTGCCAGCAGTCCGGACAGGGGAAATTACAATGAGCAGTTCTTC.

The J gene is TRBJ2-7, the V gene TRBV5-4, with D tentatively TRBD1 (6 bases). The length of the CDR3 is 13 residues. V was pared by 3 bases and J by 7 bases, with 14 bases between. In germline, CDR1 is SGHNT, CDR2 YYREEE (reference sequence). The CDR3 nucleotides are TGTGCCAGCAGCTGGCAGGGGCCAGGGGAGCAGTACTTC. It is translated as CASSWQGPGEQYF. Full variable domain (remainder filled in from reference TRBV5-4 and TRBJ2-7): ETGVTQSPTHLIKTRGQQVTLRCSSQSGHNTVSWYQQALGQGPQFIFQYYREEENGRGNFPPRFSGLQFPNYSSELNVNALELDDSALYLCASSWQGPGEQYFGPGTRLTVT.

The chain links TRBV5-1 to TRBJ2-7; TRBD2 agrees at 12 bases. CDR3 length equals 14 residues. Looked up from germline, CDR1 is SGHRS and CDR2 is YFSETQ. Unmatched junction bases numbered 5, after V lost 3 bases and J lost 7 bases. The CDR3 is CASSSLAGGGEQYF. DNA of the CDR3: TGCGCCAGCAGCTCACTAGCGGGAGGAGGTGAGCAGTACTTC.

The V and J genes are TRBV19 and TRBJ1-1, with TRBD1 identical over 8 bases. CDR3 length equals 16 residues. Looked up from germline, CDR1 is LNHDA and CDR2 is SQIVND (reference sequence). Trimming at V came to 4 bases and at J to 5 bases, leaving 12 bases not matched to a gene. The CDR3: CASSNTGQGRRTEAFF. CDR3 in DNA: TGTGCCAGTAGTAATACCGGACAGGGAAGAAGGACTGAAGCTTTCTTT.

The J gene is TRBJ2-3, the V gene TRBV2, with 10 nucleotides matching TRBD2. Germline values: CDR1 SNHLY, CDR2 FYNNEI. The CDR3 sequence is 13 residues long. The ends lost 6 bases at V and 9 bases at J; junction bases unmatched: 6. This chain's CDR3 is CASRAGLAETQYF. Written as DNA, the CDR3 is TGTGCCAGCAGGGCTGGACTAGCGGAGACGCAGTATTTT.

This clonotype was detected only a few times. V gene TRBV11-3 combines with J gene TRBJ1-1; D is undetermined. The CDR3 has 16 amino acids. Trimming shortened V by 4 bases and J by 3 bases, and 18 bases separated the two germline ends. Germline CDR1 SGHNT, CDR2 YENEEA. For the CDR3, the DNA is TGTGCCAGCAGCTCACCCCAAGGAAGAAGGGACACTGAAGCTTTCTTT. The encoded protein is CASSSPQGRRDTEAFF.

This clonotype was observed at least ten times. The V and J genes are TRBV7-2 and TRBJ2-5; the match to TRBD2 covers 13 bases. The CDR3 is 14 residues long. J gave up 9 bases and V 4 bases, and 5 bases lay outside the gene matches. The V gene's germline CDR1 is SGHTA and CDR2 FQGNSA. CDR3 DNA: TGTGCCAGCAGCTCACTAGCGGGAGGGGCCGCCCAGTACTTC. Amino acids: CASSSLAGGAAQYF. The variable domain in full, with the rest retrieved from reference TRBV7-2 and TRBJ2-5, is GAGVSQSPSNKVTEKGKDVELRCDPISGHTALYWYRQSLGQGLEFLIYFQGNSAPDKSGLPSDRFSAERTGGSVSTLTIQRTQQEDSAVYLCASSSLAGGAAQYFGPGTRLLVL.

This rearrangement joins TRBV6-2 or TRBV6-3 to TRBJ2-7; weak D call: TRBD2 (5 bases). V shed 4 bases and J shed 3 bases, with 13 bases lying between them. Germline CDR1 reads MNHEY; CDR2 reads SVGEGT. This CDR3 has 14 amino acids. This CDR3 reads CASSSTASSYEQYV. The CDR3 DNA is TGTGCCAGCAGTTCTACAGCTAGCAGCTACGAGCAGTACGTC.